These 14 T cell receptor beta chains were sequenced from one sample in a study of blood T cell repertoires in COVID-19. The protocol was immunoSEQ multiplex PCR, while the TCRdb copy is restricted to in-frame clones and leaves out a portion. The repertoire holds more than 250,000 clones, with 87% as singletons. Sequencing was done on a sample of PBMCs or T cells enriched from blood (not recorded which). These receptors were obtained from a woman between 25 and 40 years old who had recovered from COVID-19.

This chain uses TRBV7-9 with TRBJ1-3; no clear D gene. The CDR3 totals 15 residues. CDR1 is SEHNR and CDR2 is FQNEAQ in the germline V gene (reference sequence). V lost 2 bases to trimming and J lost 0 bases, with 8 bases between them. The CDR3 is CASSLLALSGNTIYF. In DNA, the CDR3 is TGTGCCAGCAGCTTATTGGCCCTCTCTGGAAACACCATATATTTT.

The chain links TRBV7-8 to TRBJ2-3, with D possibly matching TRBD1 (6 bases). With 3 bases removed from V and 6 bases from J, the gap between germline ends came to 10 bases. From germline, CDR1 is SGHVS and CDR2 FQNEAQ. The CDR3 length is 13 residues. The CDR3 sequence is CASSFSGVDTQYF. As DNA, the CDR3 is TGTGCCAGCAGCTTTTCAGGGGTGGATACGCAGTATTTT.

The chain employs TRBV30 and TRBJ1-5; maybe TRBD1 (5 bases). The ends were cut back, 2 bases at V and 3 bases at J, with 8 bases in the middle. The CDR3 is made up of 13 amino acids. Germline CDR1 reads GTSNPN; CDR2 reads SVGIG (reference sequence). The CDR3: CAWSRQPNQPQHF. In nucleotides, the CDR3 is TGTGCCTGGAGTAGACAGCCCAATCAGCCCCAGCATTTT.

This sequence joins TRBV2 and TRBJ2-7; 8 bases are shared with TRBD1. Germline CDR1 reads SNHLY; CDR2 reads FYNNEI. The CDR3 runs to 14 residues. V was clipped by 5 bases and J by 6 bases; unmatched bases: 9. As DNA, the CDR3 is TGTGCCAGCAGTAAGGGACAGGCAGTGGCCGAGCAGTACTTC. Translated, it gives CASSKGQAVAEQYF.

CDR3 sequence: CASSLITDRGTEAFF. The CDR3 DNA is TGTGCCAGCAGCTTGATAACAGACAGGGGCACTGAAGCTTTCTTT. The chain is built from TRBV7-3 and TRBJ1-1; 8 positions agree with TRBD1. The CDR3 spans 15 residues. Trimming cost V 3 bases and J 4 bases; bases outside gene matches: 7. The germline V gene has CDR1 SGHTA and CDR2 FQGTGA. The whole variable domain, filled in from reference TRBV7-3 and TRBJ1-1, reads GAGVSQTPSNKVTEKGKYVELRCDPISGHTALYWYRQSLGQGPEFLIYFQGTGAADDSGLPNDRFFAVRPEGSVSTLKIQRTERGDSAVYLCASSLITDRGTEAFFGQGTRLTVV.

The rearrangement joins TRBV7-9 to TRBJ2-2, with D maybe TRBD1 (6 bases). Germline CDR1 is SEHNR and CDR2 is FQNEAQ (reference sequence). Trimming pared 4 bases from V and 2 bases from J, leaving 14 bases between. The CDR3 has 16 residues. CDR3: CASSSVWDTNTGELFF. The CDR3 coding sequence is TGTGCCAGCAGCTCAGTCTGGGACACCAACACCGGGGAGCTGTTTTTT.

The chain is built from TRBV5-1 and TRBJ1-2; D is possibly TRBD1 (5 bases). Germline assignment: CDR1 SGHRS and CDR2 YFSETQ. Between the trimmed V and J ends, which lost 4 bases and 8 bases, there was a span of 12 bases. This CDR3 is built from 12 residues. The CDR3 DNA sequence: TGCGCCAGCAGCCCTACGGGGGGAGGCTACACCTTC. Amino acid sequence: CASSPTGGGYTF.

This chain's CDR3 is CASKGRADTGELFF. CDR3 DNA: TGCGCCAGCAAGGGCAGGGCGGACACCGGGGAGCTGTTTTTT. The chain couples TRBV5-1 to TRBJ2-2; TRBD1 might be the D (5 bases). Germline-derived CDR1 and CDR2 are SGHRS and YFSETQ. This CDR3 is 14 amino acids long. V lost 6 bases, J lost 3 bases, and 12 bases lay in between.

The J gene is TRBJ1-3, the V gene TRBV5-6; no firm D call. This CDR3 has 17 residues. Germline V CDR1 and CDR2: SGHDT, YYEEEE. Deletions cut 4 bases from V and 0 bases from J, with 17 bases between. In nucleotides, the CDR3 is TGTGCCAGCAGCCCCGTTGCGTCCCGCAACTCTGGAAACACCATATATTTT. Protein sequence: CASSPVASRNSGNTIYF.

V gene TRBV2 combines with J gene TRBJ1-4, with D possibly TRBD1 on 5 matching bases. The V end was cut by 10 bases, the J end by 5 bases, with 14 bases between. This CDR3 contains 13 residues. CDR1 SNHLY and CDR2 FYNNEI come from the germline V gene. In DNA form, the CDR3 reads TGTGCCACAAAGACAGCATCAAATGAAAAACTGTTTTTT. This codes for CATKTASNEKLFF. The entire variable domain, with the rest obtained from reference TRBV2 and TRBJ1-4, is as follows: EPEVTQTPSHQVTQMGQEVILRCVPISNHLYFYWYRQILGQKVEFLVSFYNNEISEKSEIFDDQFSVERPDGSNFTLKIRSTKLEDSAMYFCATKTASNEKLFFGSGTQLSVL.

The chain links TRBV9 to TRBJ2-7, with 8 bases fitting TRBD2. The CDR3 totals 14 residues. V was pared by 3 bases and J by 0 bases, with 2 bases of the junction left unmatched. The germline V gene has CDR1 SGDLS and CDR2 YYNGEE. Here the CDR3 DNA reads TGTGCCAGCAGCGAGCGGGGGCTCTCCTACGAGCAGTACTTC. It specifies CASSERGLSYEQYF.

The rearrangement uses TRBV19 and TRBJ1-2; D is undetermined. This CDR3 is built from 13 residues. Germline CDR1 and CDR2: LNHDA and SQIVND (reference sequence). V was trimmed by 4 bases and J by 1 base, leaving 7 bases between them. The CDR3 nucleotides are TGTGCCAGTAGTACTCAACTTAACTATGGCTACACCTTC. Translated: CASSTQLNYGYTF.

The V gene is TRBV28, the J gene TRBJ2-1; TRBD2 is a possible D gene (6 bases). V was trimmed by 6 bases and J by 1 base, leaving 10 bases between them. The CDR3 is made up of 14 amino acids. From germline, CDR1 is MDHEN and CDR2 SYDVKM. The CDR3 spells CASSMGGSYNEQFF. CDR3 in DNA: TGTGCCAGCAGCATGGGGGGTTCCTACAATGAGCAGTTCTTC. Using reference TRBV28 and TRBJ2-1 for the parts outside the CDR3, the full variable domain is DVKVTQSSRYLVKRTGEKVFLECVQDMDHENMFWYRQDPGLGLRLIYFSYDVKMKEKGDIPEGYSVSREKKERFSLILESASTNQTSMYLCASSMGGSYNEQFFGPGTRLTVL.

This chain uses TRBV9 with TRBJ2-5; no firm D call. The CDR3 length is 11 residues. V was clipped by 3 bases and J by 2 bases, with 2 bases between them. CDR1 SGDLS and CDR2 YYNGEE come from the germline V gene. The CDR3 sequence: CASSAQETQYF. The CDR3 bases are TGTGCCAGCAGCGCACAAGAGACCCAGTACTTC.